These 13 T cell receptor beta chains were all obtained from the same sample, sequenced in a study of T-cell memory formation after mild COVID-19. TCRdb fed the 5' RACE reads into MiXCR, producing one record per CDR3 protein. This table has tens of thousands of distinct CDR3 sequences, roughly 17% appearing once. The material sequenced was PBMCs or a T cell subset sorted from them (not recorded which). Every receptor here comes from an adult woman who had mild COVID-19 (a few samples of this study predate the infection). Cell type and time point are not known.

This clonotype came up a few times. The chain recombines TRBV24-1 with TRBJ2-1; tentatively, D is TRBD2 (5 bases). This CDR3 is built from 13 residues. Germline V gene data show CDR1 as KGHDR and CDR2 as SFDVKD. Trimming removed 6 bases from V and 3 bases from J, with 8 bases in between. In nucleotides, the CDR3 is TGTGCCACCAGTCACCGGGACTACAATGAGCAGTTCTTC. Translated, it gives CATSHRDYNEQFF.

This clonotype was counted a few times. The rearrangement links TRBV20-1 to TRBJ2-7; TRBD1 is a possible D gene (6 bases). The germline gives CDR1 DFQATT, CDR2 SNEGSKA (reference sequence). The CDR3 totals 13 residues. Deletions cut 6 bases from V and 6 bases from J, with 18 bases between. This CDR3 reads CSALGPQGSEQYF. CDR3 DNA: TGCAGTGCCCTGGGGCCCCAGGGGTCCGAGCAGTACTTC.

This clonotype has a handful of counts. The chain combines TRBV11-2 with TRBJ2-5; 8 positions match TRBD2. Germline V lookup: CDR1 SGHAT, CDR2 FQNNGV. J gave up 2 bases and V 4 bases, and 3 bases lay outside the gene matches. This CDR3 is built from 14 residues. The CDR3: CASSSLAGQETQYF. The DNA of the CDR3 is TGTGCCAGCAGCTCATTAGCGGGGCAAGAGACCCAGTACTTC.

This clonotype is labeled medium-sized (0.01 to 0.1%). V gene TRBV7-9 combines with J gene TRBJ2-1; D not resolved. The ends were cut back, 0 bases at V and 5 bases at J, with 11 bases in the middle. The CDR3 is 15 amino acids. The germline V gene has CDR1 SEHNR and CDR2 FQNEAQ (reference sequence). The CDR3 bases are TGTGCCAGCAGCTTAGCTTTCGGCGGCGACAATGAGCAGTTCTTC. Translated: CASSLAFGGDNEQFF.

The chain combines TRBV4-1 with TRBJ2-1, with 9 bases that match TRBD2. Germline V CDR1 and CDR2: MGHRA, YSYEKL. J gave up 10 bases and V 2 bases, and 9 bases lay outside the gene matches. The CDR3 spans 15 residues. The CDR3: CASSQSGTSYVEQFF. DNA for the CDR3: TGCGCCAGCAGCCAATCTGGGACTAGCTACGTAGAGCAGTTCTTC.

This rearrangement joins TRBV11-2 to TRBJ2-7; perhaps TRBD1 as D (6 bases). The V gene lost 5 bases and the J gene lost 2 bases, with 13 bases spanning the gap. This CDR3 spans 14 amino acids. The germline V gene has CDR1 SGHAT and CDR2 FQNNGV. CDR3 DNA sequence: TGTGCCAGCAGCCAGGACAGAAGTCCCTACGAGCAGTACTTC. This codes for CASSQDRSPYEQYF.

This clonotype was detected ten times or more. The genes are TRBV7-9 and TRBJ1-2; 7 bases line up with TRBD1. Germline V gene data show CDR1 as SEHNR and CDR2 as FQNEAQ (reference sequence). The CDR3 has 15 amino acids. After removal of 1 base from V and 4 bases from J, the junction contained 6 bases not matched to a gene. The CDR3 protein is CASSLVGTDRYGYTF. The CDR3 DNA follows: TGTGCCAGCAGCTTAGTCGGGACAGACCGCTATGGCTACACCTTC.

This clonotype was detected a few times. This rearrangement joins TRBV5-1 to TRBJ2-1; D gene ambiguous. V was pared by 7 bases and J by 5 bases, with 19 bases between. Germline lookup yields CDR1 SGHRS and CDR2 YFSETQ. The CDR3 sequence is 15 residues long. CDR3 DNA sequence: TGCGCCAGCTCCCTTAGTGAGTCTAGGAACAATGAGCAGTTCTTC. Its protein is CASSLSESRNNEQFF.

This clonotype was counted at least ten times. CDR3 sequence reads: CASSSLGTLETQYF. The CDR3, as DNA: TGTGCCAGCAGCTCGTTAGGGACCCTAGAGACCCAGTACTTC. The V gene is TRBV7-8, the J gene TRBJ2-5; D tentatively fits TRBD1 or TRBD2 (5 bases each). Per the germline V gene, CDR1 is SGHVS and CDR2 is FQNEAQ. The CDR3 covers 14 residues. V gave up 4 bases and J gave up 4 bases, with 13 bases separating them.

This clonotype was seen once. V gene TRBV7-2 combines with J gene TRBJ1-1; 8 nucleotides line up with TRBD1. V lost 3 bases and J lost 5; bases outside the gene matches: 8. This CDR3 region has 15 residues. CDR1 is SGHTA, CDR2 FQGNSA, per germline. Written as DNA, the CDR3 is TGTGCCAGCAGCTTGACAGGGGAAGGTGAGACTGAAGCTTTCTTT. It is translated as CASSLTGEGETEAFF.

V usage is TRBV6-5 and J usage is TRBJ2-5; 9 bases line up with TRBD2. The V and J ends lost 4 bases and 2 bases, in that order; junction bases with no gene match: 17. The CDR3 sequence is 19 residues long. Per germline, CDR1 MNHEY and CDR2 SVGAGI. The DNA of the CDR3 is TGTGCCAGCAGTTCCCCGGTAGGGCTAGCGGGACCCCGACAAGAGACCCAGTACTTC. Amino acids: CASSSPVGLAGPRQETQYF.

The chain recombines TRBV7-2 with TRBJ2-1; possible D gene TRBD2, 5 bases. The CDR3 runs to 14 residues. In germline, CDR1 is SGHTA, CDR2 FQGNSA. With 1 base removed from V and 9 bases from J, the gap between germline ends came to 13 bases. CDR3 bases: TGTGCCAGCAGCTTAGGCCTAGCCCCCTCTGAGCAGTTCTTC. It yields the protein CASSLGLAPSEQFF.

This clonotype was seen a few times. The CDR3 DNA reads TGTGCCAGCTGTGAGGGGGCCACCACAGATACGCAGTATTTT. This gives the protein CASCEGATTDTQYF. This chain uses TRBV12-3 or TRBV12-4 with TRBJ2-3; 7 nucleotides match TRBD1. The CDR3 has 14 residues. The ends lost 8 bases at V and 2 bases at J; junction bases unmatched: 7.